The 11 T cell receptor beta chains listed next were all sequenced from one sample in a study of response to subunit inactivated influenza vaccine. One entry per CDR3 protein results from TCRdb running MiXCR on the RT-PCR reads. The table has a few hundred thousand distinct CDR3 sequences, 9% to 15% seen once; the top ten hold 7.8%. Sequences were derived from non-naive T cells sorted from PBMCs, sampled 14 to 15 days before vaccination. These receptors originate from a man aged 50 to 59 who received an inactivated influenza vaccine.

In its sample, this clonotype ranks as medium-sized. The gene calls are TRBV7-9 and TRBJ2-1, with 8 bases lining up with TRBD2. The V gene end was trimmed by 4 bases and the J gene end by 0 bases; junction bases not matched to a gene: 5. The CDR3 extends over 16 amino acids. In germline, CDR1 is SEHNR, CDR2 FQNEAQ (reference sequence). CDR3 DNA sequence: TGTGCCAGCAGCTACGGACTAGCTTTCTCCTACAATGAGCAGTTCTTC. It specifies CASSYGLAFSYNEQFF.

This clonotype showed up just a few times. The J gene is TRBJ2-5, the V gene TRBV5-1, with D perhaps given as TRBD1 or TRBD2 (5 bases each). Trimming removed 0 bases at V and 5 bases at J, with 23 bases between. The germline gives CDR1 SGHRS, CDR2 YFSETQ. CDR3 length: 18 residues. The CDR3 region is CASSLAEGYRDADETQYF. The CDR3 DNA is TGCGCCAGCAGCTTGGCCGAGGGGTACCGGGATGCGGACGAGACCCAGTACTTC.

This clonotype was counted many times. This chain joins TRBV7-9 and TRBJ2-7; 7 bases are a match to TRBD1. The CDR3 has 14 amino acids. Germline-derived CDR1 and CDR2 are SEHNR and FQNEAQ (reference sequence). The V gene end was trimmed by 1 base and the J gene end by 5 bases; junction bases not matched to a gene: 5. The CDR3 here is CASSLGQGVDEQYF. CDR3 sequence (DNA): TGTGCCAGCAGCTTAGGACAGGGCGTCGACGAGCAGTACTTC.

This clonotype was observed at least ten times. The rearrangement joins TRBV6-5 to TRBJ1-1; a weak D match, TRBD1 (6 bases). Germline CDR1 reads MNHEY; CDR2 reads SVGAGI. V was shortened by 4 bases and J by 5 bases, with 14 bases between the two germline ends. The CDR3 sequence is 14 residues long. The CDR3 is CASSLRRGETEAFF. CDR3 DNA: TGTGCCAGCAGTTTACGCAGGGGAGAGACTGAAGCTTTCTTT.

The chain links TRBV15 to TRBJ2-1; no clear D gene. The V end was cut by 6 bases, the J end by 5 bases, with 11 bases between. CDR3 length: 13 amino acids. Germline V gives CDR1 LNHNV, CDR2 YYDKDF (reference sequence). The CDR3 reads CATSQAIDNEQFF. CDR3 in DNA: TGTGCCACCAGTCAGGCGATCGACAATGAGCAGTTCTTC.

Worth noting for this clonotype: Just one base apart from a much larger clone, this may be a read error. This chain joins TRBV29-1 and TRBJ2-5; D is tentatively TRBD1 or TRBD2 (6 bases each). The CDR3 runs to 15 residues. With 5 bases removed from V and 1 base from J, the gap between germline ends came to 17 bases. The germline V gene encodes CDR1 SQVTM and CDR2 ANQGSEA. CDR3 bases: TGCAGCGTTTTATGTGGGGGGCAGTCCCAAGAGACCCAGTACTTC. Its protein is CSVLCGGQSQETQYF.

This clonotype appeared many times. The chain employs TRBV19 and TRBJ2-2; 8 bases are shared with TRBD2. Germline loops: CDR1 LNHDA, CDR2 SQIVND (reference sequence). CDR3 length: 14 residues. V lost 5 bases to trimming and J lost 5 bases; unmatched junction nucleotides: 4. CDR3 loop: CASSREGRTGELFF. Here the CDR3 DNA reads TGTGCCAGTAGTCGGGAGGGCCGTACCGGGGAGCTGTTTTTT.

This clonotype showed up just a few times. CDR3 region: CASSYSGRGNQPQHF. CDR3 in DNA: TGTGCCAGCAGTTACTCGGGCAGGGGCAATCAGCCCCAGCATTTT. The J gene is TRBJ1-5, the V gene TRBV6-2 or TRBV6-3; perhaps TRBD1 as D (5 bases). The V gene's germline CDR1 is MNHEY and CDR2 SVGEGT. Deletions cut 0 bases from V and 2 bases from J, with 8 bases between. This CDR3 region has 15 residues.

This clonotype was observed at least ten times. The rearrangement joins TRBV10-3 to TRBJ1-5; a weak D match, TRBD1 (5 bases). CDR1 ENHRY and CDR2 SYGVKD come from the germline V gene. CDR3 length equals 14 residues. Trimming removed 3 bases from V and 3 bases from J, with 9 bases in between. This CDR3 reads CAISDRVDNQPQHF. The DNA for the CDR3 is TGTGCCATCAGTGACAGGGTTGACAATCAGCCCCAGCATTTT.

At least ten counts were recorded for this clonotype. This rearrangement joins TRBV6-5 to TRBJ1-2, with TRBD1 matching 8 bases. The germline CDR1 and CDR2 sequences are MNHEY and SVGAGI. There are 14 residues in the CDR3. Unmatched junction bases numbered 9, after V lost 4 bases and J lost 8 bases. CDR3: CASSWDRPLGGYTF. CDR3 coding DNA: TGTGCCAGCAGTTGGGACAGGCCCCTTGGAGGCTACACCTTC.

In regard to this clonotype: A much more abundant neighbour one base away suggests this may be a read error. The chain carries TRBV7-2 and TRBJ2-4, with 8 bases identical to TRBD2. CDR3 length: 15 residues. Germline V gene data show CDR1 as SGHTA and CDR2 as FQGNSA. The CDR3 protein is CAGRPAGVEENIQYF. CDR3 DNA sequence: TGTGCCGGCAGACCAGCGGGAGTGGAGGAAAACATTCAGTACTTC.